This T cell receptor beta chain came from a study of cytomegalovirus exposure and HLA in healthy donors. Study-wide points: In a later analysis, productive TCRs from donors in an Asian-associated ancestry cluster reportedly carried fewer N-insertions than the cohort mean.

About this clone: Its antigen remains unidentified.

Between the trimmed V and J ends, which lost 0 bases and 8 bases, there was a span of 15 bases. This CDR3 contains 15 residues. Germline CDR1 reads SGHRS; CDR2 reads YFSETQ. The PCR ran on 60 Vbeta and 13 Jbeta primers. This table comes from immunoSEQ multiplex PCR, and its TCRdb copy is limited to in-frame clones, with some not included. In the table there are some 210,000 clones, about 78% of which are singletons. The receptor comes from a male donor in good health and CMV-seronegative. The specimen sequenced was PBMCs. The rearrangement uses TRBV5-1 and TRBJ2-1, with D maybe TRBD2 (5 bases). For the CDR3, the DNA is TGCGCCAGCAGCTTGGATCGGACCCGCGGGCATGAGCAGTTCTTC. Translated: CASSLDRTRGHEQFF.